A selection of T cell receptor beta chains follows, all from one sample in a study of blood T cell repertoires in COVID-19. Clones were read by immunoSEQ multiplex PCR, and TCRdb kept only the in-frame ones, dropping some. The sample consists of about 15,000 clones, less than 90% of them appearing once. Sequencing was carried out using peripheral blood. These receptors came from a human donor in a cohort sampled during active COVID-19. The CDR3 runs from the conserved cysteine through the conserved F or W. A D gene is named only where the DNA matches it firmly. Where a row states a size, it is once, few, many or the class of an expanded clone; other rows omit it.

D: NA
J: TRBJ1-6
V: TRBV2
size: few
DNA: TGTGCCAGCAGGGCTACTACAGGGTCAAATTCACCCCTCCACTTT
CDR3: CASRATTGSNSPLHF

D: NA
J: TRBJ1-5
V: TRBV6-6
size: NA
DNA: TGTGCCAGCAGTTACCCAGATCAGCCCCAGCATTTT
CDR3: CASSYPDQPQHF

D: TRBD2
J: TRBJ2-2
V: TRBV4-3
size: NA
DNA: TGCGCCAGCAGCCAAGATGTGGGACTAGCGGGGGGCCTCAACACCGGGGAGCTGTTTTTT
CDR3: CASSQDVGLAGGLNTGELFF

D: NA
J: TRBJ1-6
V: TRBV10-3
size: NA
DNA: TGTGCCATCAGTGAAGCGCAGGGTGGTTCACCCCTCCACTTT
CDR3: CAISEAQGGSPLHF

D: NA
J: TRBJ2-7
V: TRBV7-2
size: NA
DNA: TGTGCCAGCAGCTCCCGGGTCGATCGGCAGTACTTC
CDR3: CASSSRVDRQYF

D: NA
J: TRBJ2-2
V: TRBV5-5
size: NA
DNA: TGTGCCAGCAGCACGGACGGGGTGATACCGAACACCGGGGAGCTGTTTTTT
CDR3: CASSTDGVIPNTGELFF

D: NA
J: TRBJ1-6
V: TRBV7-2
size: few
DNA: TGTGCCAGCAGCTACGGGGGGTATGGTTCACCCCTCCACTTT
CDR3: CASSYGGYGSPLHF

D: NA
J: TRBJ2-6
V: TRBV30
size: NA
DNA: TGTGCCTGGAGGAGACAGCGATACTCTGGGGCCAACGTCCTGACTTTC
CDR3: CAWRRQRYSGANVLTF

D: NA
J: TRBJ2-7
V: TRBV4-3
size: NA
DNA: TGCGCCAGCAGCCCGAGCCCAGGGATCGGCGAGCAGTACTTC
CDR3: CASSPSPGIGEQYF

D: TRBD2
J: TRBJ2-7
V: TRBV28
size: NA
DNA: TGTGCCAGCAGTTCGTCGCGGGGGGGATTCGAGCAGTACTTC
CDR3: CASSSSRGGFEQYF

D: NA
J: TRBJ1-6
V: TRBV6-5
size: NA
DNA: TGTGCCAGCAGTTACTCGGGGGGGAACTCACCCCTCCACTTT
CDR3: CASSYSGGNSPLHF

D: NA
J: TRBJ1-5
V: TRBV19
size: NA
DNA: TGTGCCAGTAGGGAGCGGGTTCAGAATCAGCCCCAGCATTTT
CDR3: CASRERVQNQPQHF

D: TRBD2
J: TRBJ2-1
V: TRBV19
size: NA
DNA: TGTGCCAGTAGTATAGACCTAGCGGGGATCTACAATGAGCAGTTCTTC
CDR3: CASSIDLAGIYNEQFF